This note documents a single T cell receptor (beta chain) sequence. This specimen comes from a study of blood T cell repertoires in COVID-19. For the study at large: Material from acute and convalescent COVID-19 was sourced from the United States, Italy and Spain. Nucleic acid was either cDNA or gDNA, and it came from T cells, B-cell-depleted T cells, or PBMCs.

In the original analysis: Quantification of nucleated cells was approximated via reference gene primer amplification. The method was immunoSEQ multiplex PCR; TCRdb's version includes in-frame clones alone and lacks a portion of them. D and trimming were read from the DNA, whereas the V and J calls and clone size are those reported in that table. This sample has approximately 100,000 clones; 80% to 95% occur once, and the top ten carry 0.97%. The sequenced material came from peripheral blood. This clonotype was obtained from a man between 60 and 75 years old with acute or convalescent COVID-19.

CDR3 sequence (DNA): TGTGCCAGTAAGTCCCCCAGGGATGGTAGCACTGAAGCTTTCTTT. It is translated as CASKSPRDGSTEAFF. This sequence joins TRBV19 and TRBJ1-1; TRBD1 is a possible D gene (5 bases). Germline CDR1 reads LNHDA; CDR2 reads SQIVND (reference sequence). Trimming took off 7 bases at V and 4 bases at J, with 19 bases between the two ends. The CDR3 extends over 15 amino acids.